This T cell receptor beta chain stems from a study of cytomegalovirus exposure and HLA in healthy donors. Whole-study results and caveats: Other equally common chains were less clonally expanded than HLA-associated TCR beta chains, a later analysis showed. About 150 TCR beta chains were listed as cytomegalovirus-associated.

This PCR relied on a set of 60 Vbeta primers and 13 Jbeta primers. The method was immunoSEQ multiplex PCR; TCRdb's version includes in-frame clones alone and lacks a portion of them. This table has about 160,000 clones, about four fifths appearing once. This clone was observed a few times. The antigen is not known. V lost 3 bases to trimming and J lost 4 bases; unmatched junction nucleotides: 6. The CDR3 has 15 residues. In germline, CDR1 is SNHLY, CDR2 FYNNEI. This chain joins TRBV2 and TRBJ2-1; 7 bases line up with TRBD2. Sample: PBMCs. The TCR originated in a boy younger than 10 in good health and CMV-seronegative. The CDR3 region is CASSEQAGNYNEQFF. CDR3 bases: TGTGCCAGCAGTGAGCAAGCGGGAAATTACAATGAGCAGTTCTTC.